The TCR beta chain under discussion was sequenced for a study of CD8 T cells in cerebrospinal fluid in Alzheimer's disease. Study-wide background: CSF T cell clonal expansion was assessed by plate-based nested PCR and droplet-based sequencing.

Study-wide points: The largest CSF clone was proportionally bigger in mild cognitive impairment or Alzheimer's disease than controls.

CDR3 size: 18 residues. CDR1 and CDR2 from the germline V gene are LGHDT and YNNKEL (reference sequence). TCRdb re-called the 10x single-cell sequencing reads and catalogs CDR3 proteins one per entry, DNA excluded. The sample table sets out 1,500 to 2,000 distinct CDR3 sequences. All participants were free of acute infectious disease and in good physical condition. Frequency places this clonotype as medium-sized. Its antigen is still unknown. The V gene is TRBV3-1, the J gene TRBJ2-2; as DNA is missing, the TRBD2 call by TCRdb cannot be tested. Material for sequencing was cerebrospinal fluid. The clonotype originates from a human donor with mild cognitive impairment. CDR3 amino acids: CASSPRTGLAGVPGELFF.